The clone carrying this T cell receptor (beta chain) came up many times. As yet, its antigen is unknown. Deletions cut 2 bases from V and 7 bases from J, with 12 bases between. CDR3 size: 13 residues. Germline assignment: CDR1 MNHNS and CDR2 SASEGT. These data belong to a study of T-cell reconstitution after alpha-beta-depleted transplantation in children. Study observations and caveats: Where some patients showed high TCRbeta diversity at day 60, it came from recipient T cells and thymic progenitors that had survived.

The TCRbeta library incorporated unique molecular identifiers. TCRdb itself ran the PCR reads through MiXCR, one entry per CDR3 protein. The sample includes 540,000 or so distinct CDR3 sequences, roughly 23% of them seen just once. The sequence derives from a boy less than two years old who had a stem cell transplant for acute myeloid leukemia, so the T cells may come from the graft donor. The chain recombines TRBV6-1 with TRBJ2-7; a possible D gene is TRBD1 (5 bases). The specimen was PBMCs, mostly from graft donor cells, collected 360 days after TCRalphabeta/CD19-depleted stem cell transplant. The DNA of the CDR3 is TGTGCCAGCAGTGAATCGTACAGGCCGGAGCAGTACGTC. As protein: CASSESYRPEQYV.